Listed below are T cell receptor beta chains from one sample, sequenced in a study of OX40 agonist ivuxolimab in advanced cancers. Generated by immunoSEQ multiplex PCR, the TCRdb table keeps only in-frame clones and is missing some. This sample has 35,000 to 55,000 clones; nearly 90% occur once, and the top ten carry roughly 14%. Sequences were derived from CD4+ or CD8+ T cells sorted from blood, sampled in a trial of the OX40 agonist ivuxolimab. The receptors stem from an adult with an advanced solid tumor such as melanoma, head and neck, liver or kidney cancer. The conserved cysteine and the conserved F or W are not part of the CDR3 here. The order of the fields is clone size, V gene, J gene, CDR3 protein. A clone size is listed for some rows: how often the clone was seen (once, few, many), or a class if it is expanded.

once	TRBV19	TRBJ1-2	ASTPKGRVYGYT
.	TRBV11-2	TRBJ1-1	ASSLQGATTEAF
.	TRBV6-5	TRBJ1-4	ASRTGTVEKLF
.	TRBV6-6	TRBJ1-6	ASSPSSSPLH
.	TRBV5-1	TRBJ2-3	ASSRSPGQGADTQY
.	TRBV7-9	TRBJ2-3	ASSPHSLPSTDTQY
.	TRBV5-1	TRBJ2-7	ASSLAAGHDYEQY
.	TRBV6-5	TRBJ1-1	ASSYGRSEDTEAF
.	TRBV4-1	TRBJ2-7	ASSQRTNFEQY
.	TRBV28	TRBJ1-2	ASTSQGTGGYT
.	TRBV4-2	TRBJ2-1	ASSQGVGGTSYNEQF
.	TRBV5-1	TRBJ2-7	ASSSSGRSYEQY
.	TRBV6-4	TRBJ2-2	ASSANGSPTGELF
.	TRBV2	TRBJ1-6	ASNGVGATVNNSPLH
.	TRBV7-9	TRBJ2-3	ASSSRGPGQGVTDTQY
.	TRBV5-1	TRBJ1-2	ASSLGTNYGYT
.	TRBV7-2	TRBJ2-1	ASSLSLNNEQF
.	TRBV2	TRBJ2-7	ASRSRGLAGEYEQY
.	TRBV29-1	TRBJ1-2	SVEEYVGRYT
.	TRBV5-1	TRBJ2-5	ASSVTGTGEETQY